These 16 T cell receptor beta chains came from one sample sequenced in a study of vaccination and CD4 T cells after COVID-19. Sequenced with the Oncomine TCR Beta short-read assay was DNA taken from cultured CD4+ T cells. One entry per CDR3 protein results from TCRdb running MiXCR on the PCR reads. Of 15,000 to 20,000 distinct CDR3 sequences in the sample, approximately 45% were seen once. Treatment of the sample: roughly 10-day PBMC culture with coronavirus spike peptide pools or control peptides (ViraFEST assay). Their cognate antigens are unknown. This specimen consisted of CD4+ T cells from blood, cultured in vitro, obtained before SARS-CoV-2 vaccination. All receptors derive from a human donor who had recovered from COVID-19.

This clonotype was observed a few times. The J gene is TRBJ1-2, the V gene TRBV20-1; maybe TRBD1 (5 bases). The CDR3 consists of 12 residues. Germline assignment: CDR1 DFQATT and CDR2 SNEGSKA (reference sequence). This CDR3 reads CSGDPRNYGYTF. DNA for the CDR3: TGCAGCGGGGACCCCCGCAACTATGGCTACACCTTC.

The chain uses TRBV30 and TRBJ1-2; D is uncertain. This CDR3 spans 14 amino acids. Between the trimmed V and J ends, which lost 2 bases and 1 base, there was a span of 11 bases. The germline V gene encodes CDR1 GTSNPN and CDR2 SVGIG (reference sequence). This CDR3 reads CAWSPSRFNYGYTF. The CDR3 nucleotides are TGTGCCTGGAGTCCCAGCAGGTTTAACTATGGCTACACCTTC.

J is TRBJ2-3 and V is TRBV11-3; D is undetermined. With 5 bases removed from V and 3 bases from J, the gap between germline ends came to 15 bases. This CDR3 comprises 15 residues. Germline CDR1 and CDR2: SGHNT and YENEEA. CDR3 residues: CASSPIEGSTDTQYF. For the CDR3, the DNA is TGTGCCAGCAGCCCCATTGAAGGGTCAACAGATACGCAGTATTTT.

The CDR3 nucleotides read TGTGCCAGCAGCGAGACGAAGAGTAACTATGGCTACACCTTC. This codes for CASSETKSNYGYTF. The chain uses TRBV11-3 and TRBJ1-2; D is ambiguous. This CDR3 is 14 amino acids long. V was clipped by 5 bases and J by 1 base, with 11 bases between them. The germline V gene encodes CDR1 SGHNT and CDR2 YENEEA.

This chain connects TRBV6-2 or TRBV6-3 to TRBJ2-5; D gene ambiguous. This CDR3 has 11 residues. Trimming removed 6 bases at V and 0 bases at J, with 2 bases between. Germline V gives CDR1 MNHEY, CDR2 SVGEGT. CDR3 protein: CASSHQETQYF. Written as DNA, the CDR3 is TGTGCCAGCAGCCACCAAGAGACCCAGTACTTC.

The CDR3, as DNA: TGCAGTGCTCGCCCCCTTACTAGCGGGGTTCAAGAGACCCAGTACTTC. Its translation: CSARPLTSGVQETQYF. This chain uses TRBV20-1 with TRBJ2-5; 10 bases are shared with TRBD2. The V gene end was trimmed by 5 bases and the J gene end by 2 bases; junction bases not matched to a gene: 11. This CDR3 comprises 16 residues. Per germline, CDR1 DFQATT and CDR2 SNEGSKA (reference sequence).

This clonotype was picked up a small number of times. The chain couples TRBV24-1 to TRBJ1-5; 9 bases match TRBD1. The ends lost 3 bases at V and 0 bases at J; junction bases unmatched: 11. The germline V gene has CDR1 KGHDR and CDR2 SFDVKD. The CDR3 covers 19 residues. CDR3 in DNA: TGTGCCACCAGTGATCAAACCGGGACAGGGCCATATAGCAATCAGCCCCAGCATTTT. This encodes CATSDQTGTGPYSNQPQHF.

Only a few counts were recorded for this clonotype. The chain combines TRBV6-5 with TRBJ2-3; perhaps D is TRBD1 or TRBD2 (6 bases each). The CDR3 covers 16 residues. With 2 bases removed from V and 0 bases from J, the gap between germline ends came to 12 bases. Germline CDR1 reads MNHEY; CDR2 reads SVGAGI. The CDR3: CASSYGGGTSTDTQYF. The CDR3 DNA follows: TGTGCCAGCAGTTACGGAGGGGGGACTAGCACAGATACGCAGTATTTT.

This clonotype was observed a single time. The chain joins TRBV11-2 to TRBJ1-1; weak D call: TRBD1 (6 bases). Per germline, CDR1 SGHAT and CDR2 FQNNGV. The CDR3 covers 15 residues. The V end lost 1 base, the J end lost 4 bases, and 13 bases lay between the germline ends. The CDR3 protein is CASSLGRGASTEAFF. CDR3 bases: TGTGCCAGCAGCTTAGGCCGGGGGGCGAGCACTGAAGCTTTCTTT.

This CDR3 is CAWSVSGANVLTF. DNA of the CDR3: TGTGCCTGGAGTGTCTCCGGGGCCAACGTCCTGACTTTC. The chain recombines TRBV30 with TRBJ2-6; no clear D. The V gene's germline CDR1 is GTSNPN and CDR2 SVGIG (reference sequence). The length of the CDR3 is 13 residues. Trimming removed 0 bases from V and 4 bases from J, with 4 bases in between.

The chain recombines TRBV7-2 with TRBJ2-6; unclear D gene. The V gene's germline CDR1 is SGHTA and CDR2 FQGNSA. V dropped 4 bases and J dropped 0 bases, with 10 bases sitting between them. CDR3 length: 16 residues. The CDR3 region has the DNA TGTGCCAGCAGCTCCGGTCAACTCTCTGGGGCCAACGTCCTGACTTTC. This translates into CASSSGQLSGANVLTF.

The J gene is TRBJ2-7, the V gene TRBV19; 9 bases are a match to TRBD2. Germline values: CDR1 LNHDA, CDR2 SQIVND (reference sequence). Trimming cost V 8 bases and J 7 bases; bases outside gene matches: 12. The CDR3 is 14 residues long. CDR3 loop: CASSHSGRIREQYF. CDR3 in DNA: TGTGCCAGTTCCCACAGCGGGAGGATAAGGGAGCAGTACTTC. Full variable domain (remainder filled in from reference TRBV19 and TRBJ2-7): DGGITQSPKYLFRKEGQNVTLSCEQNLNHDAMYWYRQDPGQGLRLIYYSQIVNDFQKGDIAEGYSVSREKKESFPLTVTSAQKNPTAFYLCASSHSGRIREQYFGPGTRLTVT.

The V and J genes are TRBV7-3 and TRBJ2-2; 14 bases are shared with TRBD2. CDR1 SGHTA and CDR2 FQGTGA come from the germline V gene. After removal of 4 bases from V and 4 bases from J, the junction contained 2 bases not matched to a gene. This CDR3 spans 16 amino acids. This CDR3 reads CASSSGLAGATGELFF. As DNA, the CDR3 is TGTGCCAGCAGCTCGGGACTAGCGGGAGCCACCGGGGAGCTGTTTTTT.

This chain joins TRBV2 and TRBJ1-2; D not certain. This CDR3 is built from 12 residues. V gave up 2 bases and J gave up 9 bases, with 10 bases separating them. The germline CDR1 and CDR2 sequences are SNHLY and FYNNEI. As DNA, the CDR3 is TGTGCCAGCAGTGAAAGCGCCGGGAGCTACACCTTC. It is translated as CASSESAGSYTF.

The chain has TRBV12-3 or TRBV12-4 and TRBJ1-1; D gene uncertain. The CDR3 is 16 amino acids. V lost 6 bases, J lost 0 bases, and 17 bases lay in between. The CDR3 protein is CASSPVTSQVNTEAFF. CDR3 nucleotide sequence: TGTGCCAGCAGCCCAGTTACCTCCCAGGTGAACACTGAAGCTTTCTTT.

The chain joins TRBV5-5 to TRBJ1-1; D gene ambiguous. With 4 bases removed from V and 4 bases from J, the gap between germline ends came to 17 bases. CDR1 and CDR2 (germline): SGHKS, YYEKEE (reference sequence). The CDR3 runs 15 residues. Here the CDR3 DNA reads TGTGCCAGCAGCCTGGGCCCAGACGGTCTCACTGAAGCTTTCTTT. Amino acids: CASSLGPDGLTEAFF.